The clone carrying this T cell receptor beta chain was seen many times. Its antigen is not known. One entry per CDR3 protein, called by TCRdb with MiXCR from the reads. This table holds approximately 990,000 distinct CDR3 sequences, around 30% found once. The data were obtained in a study of T cell repertoires in cytomegalovirus infection. Study background: Public TCR beta signature analysis indicated the presence of both CMV infection and matching HLA type.

The V end was cut by 3 bases, the J end by 4 bases, with 6 bases between. The CDR3 extends over 12 amino acids. Germline V gene data show CDR1 as SEHNR and CDR2 as FQNEAQ (reference sequence). J is TRBJ1-2 and V is TRBV7-9, with D perhaps TRBD1 (6 bases). Specimen: cultured CD8+ T cells from PBMCs, collected from culture after CMV antigen stimulation. This TCR was sampled from a human donor in good health (CMV status not recorded). Some clones in this sample may be carry-over from other donors' samples. The CDR3 DNA reads as TGTGCCAGCAGCTTGGACAGCTATGGCTACACCTTC. Translating it yields CASSLDSYGYTF.